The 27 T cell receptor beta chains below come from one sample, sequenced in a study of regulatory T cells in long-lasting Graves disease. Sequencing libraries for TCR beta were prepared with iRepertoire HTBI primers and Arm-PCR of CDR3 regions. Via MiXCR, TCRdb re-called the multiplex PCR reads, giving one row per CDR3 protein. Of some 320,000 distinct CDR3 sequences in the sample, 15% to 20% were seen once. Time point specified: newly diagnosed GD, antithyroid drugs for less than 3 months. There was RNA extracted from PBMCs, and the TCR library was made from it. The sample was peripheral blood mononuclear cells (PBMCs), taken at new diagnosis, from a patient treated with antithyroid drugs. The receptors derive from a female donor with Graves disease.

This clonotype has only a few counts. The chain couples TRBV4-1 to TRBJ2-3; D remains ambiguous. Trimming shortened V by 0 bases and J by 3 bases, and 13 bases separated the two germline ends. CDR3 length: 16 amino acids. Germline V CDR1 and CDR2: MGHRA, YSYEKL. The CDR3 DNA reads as TGCGCCAGCAGCCAAGAGGAGACTCTTATTACAGATACGCAGTATTTT. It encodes CASSQEETLITDTQYF.

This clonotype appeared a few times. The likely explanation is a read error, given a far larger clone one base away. CDR3 sequence reads: CASRMDRGYEQFF. The CDR3 DNA reads TGCGCCAGCAGGATGGACAGAGGCTACGAGCAGTTCTTC. The chain uses TRBV10-2 and TRBJ2-1; a possible D gene is TRBD1 (6 bases). The CDR3 extends over 13 amino acids. Trimming pared 6 bases from V and 10 bases from J, leaving 16 bases between. The germline V gene encodes CDR1 WSHSY and CDR2 SAAADI.

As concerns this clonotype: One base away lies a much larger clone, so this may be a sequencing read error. The CDR3 coding sequence is TGTGCCGGCAGTTACTCTTCCGGGGGCCGCGTCCCCACCCAGTACTTC. Protein product: CAGSYSSGGRVPTQYF. The chain joins TRBV6-5 to TRBJ2-5; D may be TRBD1 or TRBD2 (6 bases each). This CDR3 contains 16 residues. Germline V CDR1 and CDR2: MNHEY, SVGAGI.

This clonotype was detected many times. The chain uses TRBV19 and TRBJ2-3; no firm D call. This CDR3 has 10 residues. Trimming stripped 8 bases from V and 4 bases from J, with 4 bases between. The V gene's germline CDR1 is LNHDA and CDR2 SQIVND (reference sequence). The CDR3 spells CASRADTQYF. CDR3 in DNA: TGTGCCAGTCGGGCAGATACGCAGTATTTT.

The CDR3 spells CASSPGQGSTYEQYF. The CDR3 DNA sequence: TGTGCCAGCAGTCCTGGACAGGGAAGCACCTACGAGCAGTACTTC. The gene calls are TRBV6-2 or TRBV6-3 and TRBJ2-7, with 8 nucleotides matching TRBD1. The CDR3 runs to 15 residues. The V and J ends lost 5 bases and 2 bases, in that order; junction bases with no gene match: 8. Germline V gene sequence: CDR1 MNHEY, CDR2 SVGEGT.

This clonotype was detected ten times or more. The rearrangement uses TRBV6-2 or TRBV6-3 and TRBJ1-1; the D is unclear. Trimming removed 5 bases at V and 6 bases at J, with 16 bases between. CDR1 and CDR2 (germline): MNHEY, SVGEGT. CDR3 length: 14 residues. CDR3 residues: CASSGQTEAPEAFF. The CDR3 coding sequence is TGTGCCAGCAGTGGGCAAACTGAAGCCCCTGAAGCTTTCTTT.

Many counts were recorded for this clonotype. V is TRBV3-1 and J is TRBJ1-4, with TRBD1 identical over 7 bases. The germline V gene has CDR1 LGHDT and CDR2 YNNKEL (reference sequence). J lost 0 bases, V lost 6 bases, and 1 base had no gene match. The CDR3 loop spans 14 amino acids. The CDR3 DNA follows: TGTGCCAGCAGTCAGGGGGCAACTAATGAAAAACTGTTTTTT. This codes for CASSQGATNEKLFF.

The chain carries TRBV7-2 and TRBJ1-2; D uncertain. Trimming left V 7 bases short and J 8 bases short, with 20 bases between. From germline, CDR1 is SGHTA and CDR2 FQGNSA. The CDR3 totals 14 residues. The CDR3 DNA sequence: TGTGCCAGCACCAGATCCGGACTCTCCTTCGGCTACACCTTC. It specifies CASTRSGLSFGYTF.

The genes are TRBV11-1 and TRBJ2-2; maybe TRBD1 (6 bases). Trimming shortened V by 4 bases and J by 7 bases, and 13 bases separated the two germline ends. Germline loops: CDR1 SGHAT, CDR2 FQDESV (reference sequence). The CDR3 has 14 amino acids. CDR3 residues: CASSWGQFRGELFF. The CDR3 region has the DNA TGTGCCAGCAGCTGGGGACAATTCCGCGGGGAGCTGTTTTTT.

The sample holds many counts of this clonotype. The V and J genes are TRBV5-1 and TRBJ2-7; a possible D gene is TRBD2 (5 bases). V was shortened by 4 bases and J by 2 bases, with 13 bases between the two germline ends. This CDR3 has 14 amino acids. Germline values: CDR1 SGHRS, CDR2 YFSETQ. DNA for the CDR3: TGCGCCAGCAGCACGGCACTGGGAGCCTACGAGCAGTACTTC. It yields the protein CASSTALGAYEQYF.

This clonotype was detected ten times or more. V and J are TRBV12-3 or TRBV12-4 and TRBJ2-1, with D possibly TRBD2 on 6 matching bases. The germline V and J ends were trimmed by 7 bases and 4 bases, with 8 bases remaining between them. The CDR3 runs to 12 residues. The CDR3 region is CASKGLYNEQFF. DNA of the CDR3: TGTGCCAGCAAGGGACTTTACAATGAGCAGTTCTTC.

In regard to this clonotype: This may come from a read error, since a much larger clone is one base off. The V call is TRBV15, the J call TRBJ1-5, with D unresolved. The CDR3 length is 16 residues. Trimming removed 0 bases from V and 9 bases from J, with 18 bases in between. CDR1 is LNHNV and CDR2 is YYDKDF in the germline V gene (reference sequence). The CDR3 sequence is CATSRDWFNEGRPQHF. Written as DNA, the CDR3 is TGTGCCACCAGCAGAGATTGGTTTAACGAAGGTCGGCCCCAGCATTTT.

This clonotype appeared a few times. The CDR3 coding sequence is TGTGCCAGCAGGCCACGGTCCCCCCGCACCGATAGCTATGGCTACACCTTC. The encoded protein is CASRPRSPRTDSYGYTF. The rearrangement joins TRBV27 to TRBJ1-2; D remains unclear. CDR1 and CDR2 from the germline V gene are MNHEY and SMNVEV (reference sequence). This CDR3 comprises 17 residues. V lost 6 bases and J 4 bases, leaving 24 bases between the germline ends.

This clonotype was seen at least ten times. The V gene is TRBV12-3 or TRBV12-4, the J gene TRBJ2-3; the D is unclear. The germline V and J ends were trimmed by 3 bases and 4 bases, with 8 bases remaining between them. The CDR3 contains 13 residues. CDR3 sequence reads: CASSFMAADTQYF. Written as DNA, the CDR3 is TGTGCCAGCAGTTTTATGGCAGCAGATACGCAGTATTTT.

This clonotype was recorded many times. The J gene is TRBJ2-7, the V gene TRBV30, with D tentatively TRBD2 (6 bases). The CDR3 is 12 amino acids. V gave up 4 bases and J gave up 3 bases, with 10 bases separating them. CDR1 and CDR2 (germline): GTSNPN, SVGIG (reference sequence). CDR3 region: CAWTGGGYEQYF. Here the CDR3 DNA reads TGTGCCTGGACCGGGGGTGGCTACGAGCAGTACTTC.

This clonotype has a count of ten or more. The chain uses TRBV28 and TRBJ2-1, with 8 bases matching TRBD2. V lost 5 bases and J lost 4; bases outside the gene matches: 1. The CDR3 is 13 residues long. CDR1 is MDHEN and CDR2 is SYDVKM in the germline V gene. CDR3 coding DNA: TGTGCCAGCAGTAGCGGGAGTTACAATGAGCAGTTCTTC. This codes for CASSSGSYNEQFF.

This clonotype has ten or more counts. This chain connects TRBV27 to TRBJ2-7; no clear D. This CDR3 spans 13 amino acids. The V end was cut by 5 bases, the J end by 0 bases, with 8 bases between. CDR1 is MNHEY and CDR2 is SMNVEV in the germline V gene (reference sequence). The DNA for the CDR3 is TGTGCCAGCAGTGTGGACGGCTCCTACGAGCAGTACTTC. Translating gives CASSVDGSYEQYF.

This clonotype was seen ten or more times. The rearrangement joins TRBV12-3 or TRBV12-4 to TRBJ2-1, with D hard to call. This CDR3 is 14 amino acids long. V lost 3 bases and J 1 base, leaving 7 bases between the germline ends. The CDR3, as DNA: TGTGCCAGCAGTTTTCTACCTTCCTACAATGAGCAGTTCTTC. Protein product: CASSFLPSYNEQFF.

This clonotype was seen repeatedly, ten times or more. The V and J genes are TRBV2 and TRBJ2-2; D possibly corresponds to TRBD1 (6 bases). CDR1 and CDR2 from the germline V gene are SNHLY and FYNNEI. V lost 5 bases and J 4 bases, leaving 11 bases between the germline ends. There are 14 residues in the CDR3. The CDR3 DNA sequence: TGTGCCAGCAGTTCCTACAGGGCCACCGGGGAGCTGTTTTTT. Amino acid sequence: CASSSYRATGELFF.

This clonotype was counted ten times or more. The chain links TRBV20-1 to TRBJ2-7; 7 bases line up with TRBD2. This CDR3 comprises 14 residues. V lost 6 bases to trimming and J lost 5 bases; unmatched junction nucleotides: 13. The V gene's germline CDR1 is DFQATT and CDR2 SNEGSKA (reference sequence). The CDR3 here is CSAAFQGGSNEQYF. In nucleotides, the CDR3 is TGCAGTGCCGCTTTCCAAGGCGGGAGTAACGAGCAGTACTTC.

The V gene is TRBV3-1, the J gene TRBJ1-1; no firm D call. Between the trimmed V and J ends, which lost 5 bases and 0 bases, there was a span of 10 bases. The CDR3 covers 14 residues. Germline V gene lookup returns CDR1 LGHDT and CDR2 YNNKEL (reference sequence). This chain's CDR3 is CASSARILNTEAFF. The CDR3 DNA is TGTGCCAGCAGCGCCCGGATTCTGAACACTGAAGCTTTCTTT.

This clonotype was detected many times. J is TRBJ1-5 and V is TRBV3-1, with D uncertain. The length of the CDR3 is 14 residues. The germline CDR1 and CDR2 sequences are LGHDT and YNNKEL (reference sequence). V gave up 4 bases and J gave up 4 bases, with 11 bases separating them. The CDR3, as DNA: TGTGCCAGCAGCCTTGACATGGGGAATCAGCCCCAGCATTTT. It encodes CASSLDMGNQPQHF.

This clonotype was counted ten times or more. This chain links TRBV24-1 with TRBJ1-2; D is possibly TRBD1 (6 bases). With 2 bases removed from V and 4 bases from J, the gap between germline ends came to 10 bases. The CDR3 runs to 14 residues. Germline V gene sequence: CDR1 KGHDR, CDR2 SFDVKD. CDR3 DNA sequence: TGTGCCACCAGTGATTACAGGGTTCCCTATGGCTACACCTTC. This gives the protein CATSDYRVPYGYTF.

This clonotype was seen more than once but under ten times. Here the CDR3 reads CSAWRGALEQYF. CDR3 DNA sequence: TGCAGTGCCTGGAGGGGGGCCCTCGAGCAGTACTTC. The gene calls are TRBV20-1 and TRBJ2-7; D is possibly TRBD1 or TRBD2 (6 bases each). Trimming pared 6 bases from V and 6 bases from J, leaving 15 bases between. Germline V gene data show CDR1 as DFQATT and CDR2 as SNEGSKA (reference sequence). The CDR3 has 12 amino acids.

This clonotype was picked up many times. The CDR3, as DNA: TGTGCCATTCTGGACCCCGGGACTAGCCCTTCCTACGAGCAGTACTTC. It translates to CAILDPGTSPSYEQYF. The rearrangement uses TRBV10-3 and TRBJ2-7, with TRBD2 identical over 9 bases. V lost 9 bases, J lost 1 base, and 13 bases stayed unmatched. Germline values: CDR1 ENHRY, CDR2 SYGVKD. This CDR3 spans 16 amino acids.

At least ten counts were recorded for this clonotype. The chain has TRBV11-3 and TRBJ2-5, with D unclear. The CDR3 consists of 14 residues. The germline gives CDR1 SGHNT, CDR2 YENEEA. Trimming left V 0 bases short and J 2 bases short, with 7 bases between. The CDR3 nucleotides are TGTGCCAGCAGCTTAGAAACACTACAAGAGACCCAGTACTTC. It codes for CASSLETLQETQYF.

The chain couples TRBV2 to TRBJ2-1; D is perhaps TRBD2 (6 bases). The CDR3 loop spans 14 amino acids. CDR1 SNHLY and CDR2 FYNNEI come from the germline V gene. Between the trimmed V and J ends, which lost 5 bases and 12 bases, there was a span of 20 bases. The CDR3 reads CASSPGTLRYLQFF. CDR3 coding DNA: TGTGCCAGCAGTCCTGGGACTCTTCGTTACCTGCAGTTCTTC.